This T cell receptor beta chain is drawn from a study of T cells in tuberculosis. Turning to the study itself: Sequenced TCRs come from CD1B-GMM tetramer-binding T cells.

General study points: Active tuberculosis TCR-alpha repertoires lay closer to GMM-specific TCRs than IGRA-negative controls, suggesting clonal expansion. Smaller alpha distances in active tuberculosis partly reflected shorter CDR3-alpha lengths.

The germline CDR1 and CDR2 sequences are SGHDT and YYEEEE. The V gene lost 0 bases and the J gene lost 4 bases, with 16 bases spanning the gap. The CDR3 loop spans 16 amino acids. Unsorted cryopreserved PBMC were sequenced, averaging roughly 100,000 T cells per clinical donor. This clone has a single count. As yet, its antigen is unknown. Repertoires were generated with immunoSEQ multiplex PCR, while TCRdb's copy carries only in-frame clones and drops some. The profile shows 25,000 to 35,000 clones, approximately 93% of them singletons. The receptor comes from a donor aged 10 to 29 with latent tuberculosis or without tuberculosis infection. The sample consisted of PBMCs. V and J are TRBV5-6 and TRBJ1-2; the D gene is possibly TRBD1 (6 bases). The CDR3 region is CASSLVDRQTTYGYTF. CDR3 sequence (DNA): TGTGCCAGCAGCTTGGTAGACAGGCAAACGACCTATGGCTACACCTTC. Complete variable domain (other parts from reference TRBV5-6 and TRBJ1-2): DAGVTQSPTHLIKTRGQQVTLRCSPKSGHDTVSWYQQALGQGPQFIFQYYEEEERQRGNFPDRFSGHQFPNYSSELNVNALLLGDSALYLCASSLVDRQTTYGYTFGSGTRLTVV.